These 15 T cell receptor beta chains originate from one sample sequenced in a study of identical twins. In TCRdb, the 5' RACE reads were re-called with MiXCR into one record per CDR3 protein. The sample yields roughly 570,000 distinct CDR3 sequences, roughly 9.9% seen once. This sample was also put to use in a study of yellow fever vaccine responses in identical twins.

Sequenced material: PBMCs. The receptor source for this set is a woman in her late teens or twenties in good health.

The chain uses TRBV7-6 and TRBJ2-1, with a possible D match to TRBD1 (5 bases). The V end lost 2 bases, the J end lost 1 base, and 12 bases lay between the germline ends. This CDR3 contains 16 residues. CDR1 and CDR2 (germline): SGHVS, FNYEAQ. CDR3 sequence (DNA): TGTGCCAGCAGCTTACCTTCCGCAGGGTCCTACAATGAGCAGTTCTTC. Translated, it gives CASSLPSAGSYNEQFF.

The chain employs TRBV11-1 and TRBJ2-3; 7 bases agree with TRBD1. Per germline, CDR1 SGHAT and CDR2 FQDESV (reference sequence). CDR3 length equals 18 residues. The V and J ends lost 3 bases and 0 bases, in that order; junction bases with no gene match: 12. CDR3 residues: CASSFSLAGRGSTDTQYF. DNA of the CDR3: TGTGCCAGCAGCTTTTCCCTGGCGGGCAGGGGGAGCACAGATACGCAGTATTTT.

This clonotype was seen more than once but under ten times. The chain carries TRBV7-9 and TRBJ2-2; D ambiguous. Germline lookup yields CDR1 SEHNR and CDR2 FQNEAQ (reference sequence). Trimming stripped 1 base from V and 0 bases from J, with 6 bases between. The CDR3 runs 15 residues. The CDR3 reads CASSLVNANTGELFF. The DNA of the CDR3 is TGTGCCAGCAGCTTAGTAAATGCGAACACCGGGGAGCTGTTTTTT. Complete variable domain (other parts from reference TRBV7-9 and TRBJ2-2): DTGVSQNPRHKITKRGQNVTFRCDPISEHNRLYWYRQTLGQGPEFLTYFQNEAQLEKSRLLSDRFSAERPKGSFSTLEIQRTEQGDSAMYLCASSLVNANTGELFFGEGSRLTVL.

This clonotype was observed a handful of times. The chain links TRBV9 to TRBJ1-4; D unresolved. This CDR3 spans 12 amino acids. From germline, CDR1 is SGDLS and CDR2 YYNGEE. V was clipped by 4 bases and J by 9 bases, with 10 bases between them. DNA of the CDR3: TGTGCCAGCAGCCCCAACTCCCAAAAACTGTTTTTT. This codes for CASSPNSQKLFF.

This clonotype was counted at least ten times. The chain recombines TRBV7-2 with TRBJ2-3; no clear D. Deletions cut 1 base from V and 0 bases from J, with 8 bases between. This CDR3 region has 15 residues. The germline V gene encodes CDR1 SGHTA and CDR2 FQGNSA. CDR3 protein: CASSLGMASTDTQYF. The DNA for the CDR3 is TGTGCCAGCAGCTTAGGTATGGCGAGCACAGATACGCAGTATTTT.

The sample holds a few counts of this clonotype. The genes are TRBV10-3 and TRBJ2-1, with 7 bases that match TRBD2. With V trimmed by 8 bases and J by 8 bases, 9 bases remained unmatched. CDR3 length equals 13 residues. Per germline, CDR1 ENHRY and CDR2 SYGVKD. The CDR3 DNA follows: TGTGCCATCGCCCAGCGGGATGCGGATGAGCAGTTCTTC. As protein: CAIAQRDADEQFF.

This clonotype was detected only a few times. The CDR3 region is CASSVQGRETQYF. CDR3 DNA: TGTGCCAGCAGTGTCCAGGGGAGGGAGACCCAGTACTTC. J is TRBJ2-5 and V is TRBV2; perhaps D is TRBD1 or TRBD2 (6 bases each). Germline V gives CDR1 SNHLY, CDR2 FYNNEI. V lost 4 bases and J lost 5, with 11 bases in between. The length of the CDR3 is 13 residues. Full variable domain (outside the CDR3, taken from reference TRBV2 and TRBJ2-5): EPEVTQTPSHQVTQMGQEVILRCVPISNHLYFYWYRQILGQKVEFLVSFYNNEISEKSEIFDDQFSVERPDGSNFTLKIRSTKLEDSAMYFCASSVQGRETQYFGPGTRLLVL.

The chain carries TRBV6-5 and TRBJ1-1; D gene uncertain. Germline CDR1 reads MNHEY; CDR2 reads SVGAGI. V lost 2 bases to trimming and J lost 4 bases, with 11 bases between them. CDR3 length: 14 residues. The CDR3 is CASSYGIWGTEAFF. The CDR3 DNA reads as TGTGCCAGCAGTTACGGGATCTGGGGCACTGAAGCTTTCTTT.

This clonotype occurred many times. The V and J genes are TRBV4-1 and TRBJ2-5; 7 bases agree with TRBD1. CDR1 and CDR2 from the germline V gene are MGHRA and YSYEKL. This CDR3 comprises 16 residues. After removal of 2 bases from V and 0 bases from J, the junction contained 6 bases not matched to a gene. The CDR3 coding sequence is TGCGCCAGCAGCCAAACTCCCGGGACAGACCAAGAGACCCAGTACTTC. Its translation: CASSQTPGTDQETQYF.

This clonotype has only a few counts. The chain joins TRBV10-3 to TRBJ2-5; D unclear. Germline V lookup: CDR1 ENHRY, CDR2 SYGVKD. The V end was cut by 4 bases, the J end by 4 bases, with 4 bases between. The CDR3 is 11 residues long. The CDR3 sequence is CAISAGETQYF. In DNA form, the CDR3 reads TGTGCCATCAGTGCCGGAGAGACCCAGTACTTC.

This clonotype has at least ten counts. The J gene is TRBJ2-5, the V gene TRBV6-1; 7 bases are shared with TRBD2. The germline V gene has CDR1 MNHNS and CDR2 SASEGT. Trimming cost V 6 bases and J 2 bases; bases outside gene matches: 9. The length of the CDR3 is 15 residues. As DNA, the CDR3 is TGTGCCAGCAGCCTCCGTCCCGGGGGGCAAGAGACCCAGTACTTC. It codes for CASSLRPGGQETQYF.

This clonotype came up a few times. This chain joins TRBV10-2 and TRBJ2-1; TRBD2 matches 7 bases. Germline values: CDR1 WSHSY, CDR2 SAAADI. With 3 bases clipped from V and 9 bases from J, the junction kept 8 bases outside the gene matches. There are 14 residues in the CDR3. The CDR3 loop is CASSDGSGIAEQFF. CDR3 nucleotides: TGCGCCAGCAGTGATGGCAGCGGGATCGCTGAGCAGTTCTTC.

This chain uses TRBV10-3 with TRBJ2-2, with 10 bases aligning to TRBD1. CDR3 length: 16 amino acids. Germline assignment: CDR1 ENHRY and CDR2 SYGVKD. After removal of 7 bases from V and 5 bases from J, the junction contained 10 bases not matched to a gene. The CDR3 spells CAIMDPGTGVTGELFF. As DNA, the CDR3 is TGTGCCATCATGGATCCGGGGACAGGGGTTACCGGGGAGCTGTTTTTT.

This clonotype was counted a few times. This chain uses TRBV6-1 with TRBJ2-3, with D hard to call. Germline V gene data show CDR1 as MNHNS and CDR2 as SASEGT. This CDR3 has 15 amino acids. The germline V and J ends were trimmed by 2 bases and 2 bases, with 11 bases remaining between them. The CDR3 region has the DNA TGTGCCAGCAGTGAACCGGCAAGGGACACAGATACGCAGTATTTT. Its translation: CASSEPARDTDTQYF.

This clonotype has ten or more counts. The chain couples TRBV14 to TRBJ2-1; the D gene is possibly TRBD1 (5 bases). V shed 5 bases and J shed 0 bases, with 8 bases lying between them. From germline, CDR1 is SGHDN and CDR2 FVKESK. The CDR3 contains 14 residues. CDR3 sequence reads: CASSRQSSYNEQFF. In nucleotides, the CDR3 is TGTGCCAGCAGCAGACAGAGCTCCTACAATGAGCAGTTCTTC.